This entry is about one T cell receptor beta chain. Its antigen remains unknown. This specimen comes from a study of cytomegalovirus exposure and HLA in healthy donors. This CDR3 is built from 15 residues. The V end was cut by 9 bases, the J end by 4 bases, with 19 bases between. In germline, CDR1 is LNHDA, CDR2 SQIVND (reference sequence). 60 Vbeta and 13 Jbeta primers were used in PCR. Authors' methods: In a later analysis, approximately 80 million unique TCR beta chains included roughly 11 million shared by two or more donors. The protocol was immunoSEQ multiplex PCR, while the TCRdb copy is restricted to in-frame clones and leaves out a portion. D and trimming come from the DNA, and the V and J calls and clone size come from that table. Its table records about 200,000 clones. Whole-study results and caveats: Excluded were some V segments that proved indistinguishable, including TRBV6-2 and TRBV6-3.

Specimen: PBMCs. The receptor was isolated from a boy aged 5-17 years in good health and CMV-seronegative. The chain links TRBV19 to TRBJ1-5, with D tentatively TRBD1 (5 bases). CDR3 sequence reads: CASTYSGGGNQPQHF. CDR3 nucleotides: TGTGCCAGCACCTATTCCGGGGGAGGGAATCAGCCCCAGCATTTT.